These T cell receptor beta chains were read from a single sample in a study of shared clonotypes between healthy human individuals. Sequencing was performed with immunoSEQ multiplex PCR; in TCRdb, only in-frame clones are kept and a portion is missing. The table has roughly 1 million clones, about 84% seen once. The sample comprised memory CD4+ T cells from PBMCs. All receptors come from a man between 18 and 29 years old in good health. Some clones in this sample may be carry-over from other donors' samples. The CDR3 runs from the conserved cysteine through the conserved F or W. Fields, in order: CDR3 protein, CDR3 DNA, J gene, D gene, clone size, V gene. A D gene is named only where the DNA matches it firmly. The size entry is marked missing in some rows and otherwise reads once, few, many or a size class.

CDR3 protein: CASSLGGRENEQFF
CDR3 DNA: TGTGCCAGCAGCTTGGGCGGGAGGGAAAATGAGCAGTTCTTC
J gene: TRBJ2-1
D gene: TRBD2
clone size: -
V gene: TRBV7-3

CDR3 protein: CASSYPGTGVNEQFF
CDR3 DNA: TGTGCCAGCAGTTACCCGGGGACAGGGGTCAATGAGCAGTTCTTC
J gene: TRBJ2-1
D gene: TRBD1
clone size: -
V gene: TRBV6-5

CDR3 protein: CASSEYPGRDIQYF
CDR3 DNA: TGTGCCAGCAGTGAATACCCCGGCAGGGACATTCAGTACTTC
J gene: TRBJ2-4
D gene: -
clone size: -
V gene: TRBV2

CDR3 protein: CASSQLAGGLYEQYF
CDR3 DNA: TGTGCCAGCTCGCAGCTAGCGGGAGGCCTCTACGAGCAGTACTTC
J gene: TRBJ2-7
D gene: TRBD2
clone size: -
V gene: TRBV18

CDR3 protein: CASSPTSGGDEQFF
CDR3 DNA: TGTGCCAGCAGCCCCACCTCAGGGGGCGATGAGCAGTTCTTC
J gene: TRBJ2-1
D gene: TRBD1
clone size: -
V gene: TRBV7-9

CDR3 protein: CSDRVADSSYNEQFF
CDR3 DNA: TGCAGCGACCGCGTAGCGGACAGCTCCTACAATGAGCAGTTCTTC
J gene: TRBJ2-1
D gene: -
clone size: -
V gene: TRBV29-1

CDR3 protein: CASSYEDRTGELFF
CDR3 DNA: TGTGCCAGCAGCTACGAGGATAGGACCGGGGAGCTGTTTTTT
J gene: TRBJ2-2
D gene: -
clone size: -
V gene: TRBV11-3

CDR3 protein: CATSRRGTGEPQHF
CDR3 DNA: TGTGCCACCAGCAGACGGGGGACGGGGGAGCCCCAGCATTTT
J gene: TRBJ1-5
D gene: -
clone size: -
V gene: TRBV15

CDR3 protein: CASSGVAGNEKLFF
CDR3 DNA: TGTGCCAGCAGCGGAGTGGCCGGGAATGAAAAACTGTTTTTT
J gene: TRBJ1-4
D gene: -
clone size: -
V gene: TRBV9

CDR3 protein: CASSLVSGRAWEQYF
CDR3 DNA: TGTGCCAGCAGCTTAGTTAGCGGGAGGGCATGGGAGCAGTACTTC
J gene: TRBJ2-7
D gene: TRBD2
clone size: few
V gene: TRBV7-8

CDR3 protein: CASSFRLALSYEQYF
CDR3 DNA: TGTGCCAGCAGCTTTCGACTAGCCTTATCCTACGAGCAGTACTTC
J gene: TRBJ2-7
D gene: TRBD2
clone size: -
V gene: TRBV5-5

CDR3 protein: CASSLADRIYSNQPQHF
CDR3 DNA: TGTGCCAGCAGTTTAGCGGACAGGATCTATAGCAATCAGCCCCAGCATTTT
J gene: TRBJ1-5
D gene: TRBD1
clone size: -
V gene: TRBV28

CDR3 protein: CASRLGVGAQETQYF
CDR3 DNA: TGCGCCAGCAGATTGGGGGTAGGGGCCCAAGAGACCCAGTACTTC
J gene: TRBJ2-5
D gene: -
clone size: -
V gene: TRBV5-1

CDR3 protein: CASSAGLAKNTGELFF
CDR3 DNA: TGTGCCAGCAGCGCGGGACTAGCAAAGAACACCGGGGAGCTGTTTTTT
J gene: TRBJ2-2
D gene: TRBD2
clone size: -
V gene: TRBV9

CDR3 protein: CASSFRRGLSYEQYF
CDR3 DNA: TGTGCCAGCAGCTTTCGAAGGGGGCTGTCCTACGAGCAGTACTTC
J gene: TRBJ2-7
D gene: TRBD1
clone size: -
V gene: TRBV5-4

CDR3 protein: CASSLGQGTDTQYF
CDR3 DNA: TGTGCCAGCAGCTTGGGACAGGGCACAGATACGCAGTATTTT
J gene: TRBJ2-3
D gene: TRBD1
clone size: -
V gene: TRBV6-5

CDR3 protein: CASSLGQGRMNTEAFF
CDR3 DNA: TGTGCCAGCAGCTTGGGTCAGGGGCGGATGAACACTGAAGCTTTCTTT
J gene: TRBJ1-1
D gene: -
clone size: few
V gene: TRBV5-4